Detailed here is one T cell receptor beta chain. Its antigen is unidentified. TCRdb re-called the reads with MiXCR, one entry per CDR3 protein. This sample has fewer than 6,500 distinct CDR3 sequences, with roughly 17% found just once. This sample was included in a study of liver allograft versus peripheral blood T cells. Study-level background: Within transplanted livers, the T cell receptor repertoires were examined and compared against the repertoires present in the peripheral blood of liver transplant recipients.

Overall study results and limits: Reportedly, the T cell receptor repertoires present inside liver allografts differed from those in peripheral blood.

The sequence came from a human patient who had a liver transplant. Some of the T cells may derive from the graft donor.

The CDR3, as DNA: TGCGCCAGCAGTGACCGGACAGGGGGCGGCTATGGCTACACCTTC. Encoded protein: CASSDRTGGGYGYTF. V is TRBV10-2 and J is TRBJ1-2; TRBD1 matches 11 bases. CDR1 and CDR2 (germline): WSHSY, SAAADI. Losses at the gene ends were 3 bases for V and 4 bases for J; bases not matched to a gene: 4. The CDR3 sequence is 15 residues long.